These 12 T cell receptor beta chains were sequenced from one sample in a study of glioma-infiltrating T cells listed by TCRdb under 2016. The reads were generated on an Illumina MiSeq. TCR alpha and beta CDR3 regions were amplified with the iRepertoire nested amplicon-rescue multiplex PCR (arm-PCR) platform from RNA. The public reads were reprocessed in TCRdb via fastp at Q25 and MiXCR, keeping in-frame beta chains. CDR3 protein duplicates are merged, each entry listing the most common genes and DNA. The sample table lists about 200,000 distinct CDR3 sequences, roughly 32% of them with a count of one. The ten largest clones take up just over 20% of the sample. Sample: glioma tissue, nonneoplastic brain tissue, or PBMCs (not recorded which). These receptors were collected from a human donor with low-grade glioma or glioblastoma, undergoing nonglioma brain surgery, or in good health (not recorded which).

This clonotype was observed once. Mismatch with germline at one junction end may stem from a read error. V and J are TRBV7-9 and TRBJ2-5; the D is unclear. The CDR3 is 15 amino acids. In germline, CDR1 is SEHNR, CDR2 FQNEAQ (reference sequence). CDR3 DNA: TGTGCCAGCAGCTTAGTCTTGGGAACCCAAGAGACCCGGTACTTC. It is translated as CASSLVLGTQETRYF.

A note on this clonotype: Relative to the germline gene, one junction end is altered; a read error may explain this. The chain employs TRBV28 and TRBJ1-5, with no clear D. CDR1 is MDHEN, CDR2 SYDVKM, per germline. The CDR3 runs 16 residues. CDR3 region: CASRMDKILGNQPKHF. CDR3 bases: TGTGCCAGCAGGATGGATAAGATTCTTGGCAATCAGCCCAAGCATTTT. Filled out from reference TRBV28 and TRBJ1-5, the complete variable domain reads DVKVTQSSRYLVKRTGEKVFLECVQDMDHENMFWYRQDPGLGLRLIYFSYDVKMKEKGDIPEGYSVSREKKERFSLILESASTNQTSMYLCASRMDKILGNQPKHFGDGTRLSIL.

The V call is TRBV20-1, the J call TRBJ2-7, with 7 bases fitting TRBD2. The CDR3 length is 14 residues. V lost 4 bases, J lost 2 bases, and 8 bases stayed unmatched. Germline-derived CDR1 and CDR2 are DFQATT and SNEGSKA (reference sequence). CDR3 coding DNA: TGCAGTGCTATTAGTGGGGGAGGGCCCTACGAGCAGTACTTC. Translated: CSAISGGGPYEQYF.

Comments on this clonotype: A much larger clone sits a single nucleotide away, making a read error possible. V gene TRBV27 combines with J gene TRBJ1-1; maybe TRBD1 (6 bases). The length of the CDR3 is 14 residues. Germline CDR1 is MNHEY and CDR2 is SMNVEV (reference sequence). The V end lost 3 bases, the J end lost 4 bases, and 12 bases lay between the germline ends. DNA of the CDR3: TGTGCCAGCAGTTTCAACAGGGACGGCACTGAAGCTTTCTTT. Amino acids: CASSFNRDGTEAFF.

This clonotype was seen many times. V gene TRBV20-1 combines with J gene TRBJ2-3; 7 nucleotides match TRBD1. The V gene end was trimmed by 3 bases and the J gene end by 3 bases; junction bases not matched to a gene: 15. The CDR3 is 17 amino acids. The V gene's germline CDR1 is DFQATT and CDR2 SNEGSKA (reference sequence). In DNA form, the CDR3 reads TGCAGTGCTAGCCCTGGTCTTCAGACAGGGACGACAGATACGCAGTATTTT. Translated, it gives CSASPGLQTGTTDTQYF.

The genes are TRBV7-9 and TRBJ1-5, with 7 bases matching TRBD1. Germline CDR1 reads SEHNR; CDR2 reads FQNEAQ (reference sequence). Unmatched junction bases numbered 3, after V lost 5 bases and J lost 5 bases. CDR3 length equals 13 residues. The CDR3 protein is CASSGQVDQPQHF. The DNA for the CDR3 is TGTGCCAGCAGCGGACAGGTCGATCAGCCCCAGCATTTT.

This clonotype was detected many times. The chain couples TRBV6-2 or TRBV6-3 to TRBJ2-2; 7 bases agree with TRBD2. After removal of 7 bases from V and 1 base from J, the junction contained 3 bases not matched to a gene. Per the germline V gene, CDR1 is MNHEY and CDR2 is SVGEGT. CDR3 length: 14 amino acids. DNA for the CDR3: TGTGCCAGCAAGGCTAGCGGGAACACCGGGGAGCTGTTTTTT. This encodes CASKASGNTGELFF.

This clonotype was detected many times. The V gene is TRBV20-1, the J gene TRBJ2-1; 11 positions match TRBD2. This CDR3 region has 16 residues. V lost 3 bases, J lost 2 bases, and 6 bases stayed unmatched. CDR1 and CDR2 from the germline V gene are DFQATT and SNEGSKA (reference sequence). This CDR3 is CSASHRLAGPYNEQFF. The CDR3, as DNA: TGCAGTGCTAGTCACCGACTAGCGGGGCCCTACAATGAGCAGTTCTTC.

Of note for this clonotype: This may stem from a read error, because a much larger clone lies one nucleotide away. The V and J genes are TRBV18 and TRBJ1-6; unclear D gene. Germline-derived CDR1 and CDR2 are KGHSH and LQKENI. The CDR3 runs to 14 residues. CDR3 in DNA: TGTGCCAGCTCACCCGGGAAGTCTAGTTCACACCTCCACTTT. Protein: CASSPGKSSSHLHF.

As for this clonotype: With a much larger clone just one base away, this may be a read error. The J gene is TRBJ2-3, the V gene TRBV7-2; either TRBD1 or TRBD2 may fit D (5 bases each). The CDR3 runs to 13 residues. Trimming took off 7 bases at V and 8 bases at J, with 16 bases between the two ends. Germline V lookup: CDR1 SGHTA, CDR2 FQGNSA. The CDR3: CASTPGDHSTQYF. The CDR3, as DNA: TGTGCCAGCACCCCTGGGGACCACTCTACGCAGTATTTT.

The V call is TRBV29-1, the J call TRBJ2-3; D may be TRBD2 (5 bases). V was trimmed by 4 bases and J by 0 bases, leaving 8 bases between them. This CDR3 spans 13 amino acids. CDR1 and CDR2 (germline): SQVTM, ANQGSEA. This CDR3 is CSVGGPSTDTQYF. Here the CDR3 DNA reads TGCAGCGTTGGAGGGCCCAGCACAGATACGCAGTATTTT.

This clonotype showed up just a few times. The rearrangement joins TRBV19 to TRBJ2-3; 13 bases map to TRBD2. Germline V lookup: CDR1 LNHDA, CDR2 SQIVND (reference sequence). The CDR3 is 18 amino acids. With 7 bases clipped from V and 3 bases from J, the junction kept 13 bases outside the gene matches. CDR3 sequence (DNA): TGTGCCAGTACTCGTCGGACTAGCGGGAGACTTATAACAGATACGCAGTATTTT. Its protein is CASTRRTSGRLITDTQYF.